This T cell receptor (beta chain) comes out of a study of cytomegalovirus exposure and HLA in healthy donors. For the study at large: Unique TCRs from HLA-typed donors, 65 million to 85 million of them, were held in an early data release.

In regard to this clone: Antigen: not known.

The PCR contained 60 Vbeta and 13 Jbeta primers. TCRdb's copy holds only in-frame clones and misses some; the assay was immunoSEQ multiplex PCR. This table has about 170,000 clones, around 62% appearing once. Study outcomes and limitations: Indistinguishability led to the exclusion of some V segments, TRBV6-2 and TRBV6-3 included.

The V gene's germline CDR1 is ENHRY and CDR2 SYGVKD. The CDR3 covers 14 residues. J gave up 2 bases and V 8 bases, and 6 bases lay outside the gene matches. The chain recombines TRBV10-3 with TRBJ2-5; 9 bases align to TRBD1. The sequenced material came from PBMCs. This clonotype was obtained from a man aged 40-49 years in good health and CMV-seronegative. The CDR3 region has the DNA TGTGCCATCGGCCGGGACAGGGTGCAAGAGACCCAGTACTTC. Residues: CAIGRDRVQETQYF.